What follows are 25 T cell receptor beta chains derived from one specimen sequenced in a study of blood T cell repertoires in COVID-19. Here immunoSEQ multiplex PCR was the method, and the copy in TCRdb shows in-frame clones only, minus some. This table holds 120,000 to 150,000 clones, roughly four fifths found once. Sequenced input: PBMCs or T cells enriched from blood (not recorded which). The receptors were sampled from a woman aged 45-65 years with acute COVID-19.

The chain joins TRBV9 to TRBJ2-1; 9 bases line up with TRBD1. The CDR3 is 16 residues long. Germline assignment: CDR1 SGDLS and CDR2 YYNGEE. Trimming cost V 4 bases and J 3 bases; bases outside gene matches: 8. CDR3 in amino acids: CASSYSGTGNYNEQFF. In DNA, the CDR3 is TGTGCCAGCAGCTACTCCGGGACAGGGAACTACAATGAGCAGTTCTTC.

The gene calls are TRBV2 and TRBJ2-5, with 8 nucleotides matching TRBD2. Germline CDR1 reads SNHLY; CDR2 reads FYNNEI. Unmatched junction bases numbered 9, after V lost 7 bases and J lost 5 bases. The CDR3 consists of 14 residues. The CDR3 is CASKSGRGFETQYF. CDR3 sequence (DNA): TGTGCCAGCAAATCCGGGAGGGGCTTCGAGACCCAGTACTTC.

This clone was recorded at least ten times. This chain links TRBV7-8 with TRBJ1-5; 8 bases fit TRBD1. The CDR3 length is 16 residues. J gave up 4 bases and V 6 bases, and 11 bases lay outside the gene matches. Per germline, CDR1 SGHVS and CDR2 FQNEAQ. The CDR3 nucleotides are TGTGCCAGCAGTTCGGACAGGGTCACTCCAAATCAGCCCCAGCATTTT. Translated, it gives CASSSDRVTPNQPQHF.

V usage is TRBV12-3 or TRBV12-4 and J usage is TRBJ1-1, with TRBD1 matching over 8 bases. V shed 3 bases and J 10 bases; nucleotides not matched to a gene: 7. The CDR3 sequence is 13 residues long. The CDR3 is CASSFEDRVGAFF. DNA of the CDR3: TGTGCCAGCAGTTTTGAGGACAGGGTGGGAGCTTTCTTT.

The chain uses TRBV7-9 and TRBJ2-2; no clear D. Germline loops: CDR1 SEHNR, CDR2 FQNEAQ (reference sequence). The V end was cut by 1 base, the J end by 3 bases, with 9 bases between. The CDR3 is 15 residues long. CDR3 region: CASSLDFRDTGELFF. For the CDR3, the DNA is TGTGCCAGCAGCTTAGACTTTCGGGACACCGGGGAGCTGTTTTTT.

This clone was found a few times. The CDR3 region is CASSFSTGSEKLFF. Written as DNA, the CDR3 is TGCGCCAGCAGCTTTTCCACAGGGTCTGAAAAACTGTTTTTT. V and J are TRBV5-1 and TRBJ1-4, with D perhaps matching TRBD1 (6 bases). Trimming shortened V by 2 bases and J by 7 bases, and 12 bases separated the two germline ends. The CDR3 has 14 residues. Germline values: CDR1 SGHRS, CDR2 YFSETQ. Complete variable domain (other parts from reference TRBV5-1 and TRBJ1-4): KAGVTQTPRYLIKTRGQQVTLSCSPISGHRSVSWYQQTPGQGLQFLFEYFSETQRNKGNFPGRFSGRQFSNSRSEMNVSTLELGDSALYLCASSFSTGSEKLFFGSGTQLSVL.

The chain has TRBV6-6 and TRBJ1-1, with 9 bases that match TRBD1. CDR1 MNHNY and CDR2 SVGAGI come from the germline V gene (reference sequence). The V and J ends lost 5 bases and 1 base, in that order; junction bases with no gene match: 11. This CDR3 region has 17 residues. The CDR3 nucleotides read TGTGCCAGCAGTGGATCCGACAGGGGGATTAGGAACACTGAAGCTTTCTTT. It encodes CASSGSDRGIRNTEAFF.

The CDR3 loop is CASGAPGTDTQYF. In DNA, the CDR3 is TGTGCCAGCGGGGCCCCGGGCACAGATACGCAGTATTTT. This chain joins TRBV13 and TRBJ2-3, with a weak D call TRBD1 (5 bases). Germline lookup yields CDR1 PRHDT and CDR2 FYEKMQ (reference sequence). The CDR3 sequence is 13 residues long. V lost 8 bases and J 1 base, leaving 10 bases between the germline ends.

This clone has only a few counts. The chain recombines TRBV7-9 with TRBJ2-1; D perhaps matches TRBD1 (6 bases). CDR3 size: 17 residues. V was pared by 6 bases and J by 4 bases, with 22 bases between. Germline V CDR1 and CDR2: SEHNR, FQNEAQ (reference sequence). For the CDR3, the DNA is TGTGCCAGCAGTCATTACAGGGCCATCGGGGCTTACAATGAGCAGTTCTTC. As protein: CASSHYRAIGAYNEQFF.

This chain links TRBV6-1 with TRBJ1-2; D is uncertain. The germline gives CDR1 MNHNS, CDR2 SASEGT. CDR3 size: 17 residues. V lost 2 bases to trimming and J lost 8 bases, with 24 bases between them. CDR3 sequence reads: CASSEYPDFPGIGGYTF. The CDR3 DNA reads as TGTGCCAGCAGTGAATACCCCGACTTTCCGGGGATCGGCGGCTACACCTTC.

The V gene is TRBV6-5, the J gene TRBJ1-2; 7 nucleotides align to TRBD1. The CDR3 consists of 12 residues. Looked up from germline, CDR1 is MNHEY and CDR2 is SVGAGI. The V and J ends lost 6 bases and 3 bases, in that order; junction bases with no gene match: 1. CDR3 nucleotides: TGTGCCAGCAGAGGGACAGACTATGGCTACACCTTC. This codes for CASRGTDYGYTF.

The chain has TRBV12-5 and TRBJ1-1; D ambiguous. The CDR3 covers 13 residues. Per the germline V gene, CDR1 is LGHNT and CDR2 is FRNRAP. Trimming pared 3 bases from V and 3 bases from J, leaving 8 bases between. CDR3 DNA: TGTGCTAGTGGTTTCCCGGGAGACACTGAAGCTTTCTTT. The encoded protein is CASGFPGDTEAFF.

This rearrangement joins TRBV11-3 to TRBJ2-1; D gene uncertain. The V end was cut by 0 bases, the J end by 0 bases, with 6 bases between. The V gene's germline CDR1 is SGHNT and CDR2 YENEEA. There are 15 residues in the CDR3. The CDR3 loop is CASSLDTSSYNEQFF. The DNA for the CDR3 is TGTGCCAGCAGCTTAGATACAAGCTCCTACAATGAGCAGTTCTTC. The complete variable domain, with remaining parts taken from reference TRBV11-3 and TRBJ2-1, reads EAGVVQSPRYKIIEKKQPVAFWCNPISGHNTLYWYLQNLGQGPELLIRYENEEAVDDSQLPKDRFSAERLKGVDSTLKIQPAELGDSAVYLCASSLDTSSYNEQFFGPGTRLTVL.

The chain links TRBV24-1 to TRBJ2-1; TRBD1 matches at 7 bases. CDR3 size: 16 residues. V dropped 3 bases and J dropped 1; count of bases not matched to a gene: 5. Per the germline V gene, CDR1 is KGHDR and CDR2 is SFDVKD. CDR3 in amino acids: CATSDQTGKSYNEQFF. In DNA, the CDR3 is TGTGCCACCAGTGATCAGACAGGGAAATCCTACAATGAGCAGTTCTTC.

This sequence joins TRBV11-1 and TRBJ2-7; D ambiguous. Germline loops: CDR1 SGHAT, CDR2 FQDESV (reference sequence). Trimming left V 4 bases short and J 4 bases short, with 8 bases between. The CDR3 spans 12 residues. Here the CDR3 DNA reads TGTGCCAGCAGCTATTCAGGTTACGAGCAGTACTTC. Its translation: CASSYSGYEQYF.

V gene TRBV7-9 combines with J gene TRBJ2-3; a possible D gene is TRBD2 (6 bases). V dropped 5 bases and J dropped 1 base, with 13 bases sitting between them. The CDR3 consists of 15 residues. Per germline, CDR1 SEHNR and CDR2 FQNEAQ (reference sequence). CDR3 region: CASSPRGTGTDTQYF. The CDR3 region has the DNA TGTGCCAGCAGCCCCCGAGGGACTGGCACAGATACGCAGTATTTT.

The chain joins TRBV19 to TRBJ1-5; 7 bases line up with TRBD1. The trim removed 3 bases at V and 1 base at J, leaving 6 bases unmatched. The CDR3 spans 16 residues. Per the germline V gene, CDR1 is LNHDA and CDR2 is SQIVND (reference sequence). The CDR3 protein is CASSIGGTASNQPQHF. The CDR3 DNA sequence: TGTGCCAGTAGTATTGGGGGGACAGCGAGCAATCAGCCCCAGCATTTT.

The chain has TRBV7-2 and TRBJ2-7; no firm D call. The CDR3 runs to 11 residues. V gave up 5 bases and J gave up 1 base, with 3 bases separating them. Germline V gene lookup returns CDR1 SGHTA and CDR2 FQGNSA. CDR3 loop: CASSVSYEQYF. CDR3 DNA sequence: TGTGCCAGCAGCGTATCCTACGAGCAGTACTTC.

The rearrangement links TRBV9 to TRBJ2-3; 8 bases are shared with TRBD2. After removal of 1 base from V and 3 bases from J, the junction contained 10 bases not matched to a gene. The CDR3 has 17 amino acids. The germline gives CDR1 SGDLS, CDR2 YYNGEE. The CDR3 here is CASSVQSSGYGTDTQYF. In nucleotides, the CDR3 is TGTGCCAGCAGCGTACAGTCTAGCGGGTACGGGACAGATACGCAGTATTTT.

CDR3 sequence (DNA): TGTGCCAGCAGCCCTAGTCTCGGGGAGCTGTTTTTT. This encodes CASSPSLGELFF. J is TRBJ2-2 and V is TRBV4-2, with D unclear. The V and J ends lost 4 bases and 7 bases respectively, with 7 bases between them. The CDR3 is made up of 12 amino acids. The germline V gene encodes CDR1 LGHNA and CDR2 YNFKEQ.

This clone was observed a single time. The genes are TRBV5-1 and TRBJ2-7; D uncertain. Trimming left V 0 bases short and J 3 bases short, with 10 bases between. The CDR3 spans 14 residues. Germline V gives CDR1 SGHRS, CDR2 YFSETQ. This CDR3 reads CASSLAGRNYEQYF. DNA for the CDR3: TGCGCCAGCAGCTTGGCAGGCAGAAACTACGAGCAGTACTTC.

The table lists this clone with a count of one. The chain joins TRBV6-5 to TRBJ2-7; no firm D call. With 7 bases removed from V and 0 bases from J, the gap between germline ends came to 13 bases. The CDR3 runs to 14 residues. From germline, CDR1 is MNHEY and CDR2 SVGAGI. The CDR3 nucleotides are TGTGCCAGCACCGGAGTCTTCAGCTCCTACGAGCAGTACTTC. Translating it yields CASTGVFSSYEQYF.

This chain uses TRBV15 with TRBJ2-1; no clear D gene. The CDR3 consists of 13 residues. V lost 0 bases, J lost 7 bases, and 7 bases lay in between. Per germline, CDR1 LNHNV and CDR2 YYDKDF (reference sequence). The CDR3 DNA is TGTGCCACCAGCAGAGATTTAATAAATGAGCAGTTCTTC. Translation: CATSRDLINEQFF.

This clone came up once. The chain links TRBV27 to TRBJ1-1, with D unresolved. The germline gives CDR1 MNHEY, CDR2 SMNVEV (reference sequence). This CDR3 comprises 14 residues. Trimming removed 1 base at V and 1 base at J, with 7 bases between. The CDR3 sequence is CASSLYTANTEAFF. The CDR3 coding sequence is TGTGCCAGCAGTTTATATACAGCGAACACTGAAGCTTTCTTT.

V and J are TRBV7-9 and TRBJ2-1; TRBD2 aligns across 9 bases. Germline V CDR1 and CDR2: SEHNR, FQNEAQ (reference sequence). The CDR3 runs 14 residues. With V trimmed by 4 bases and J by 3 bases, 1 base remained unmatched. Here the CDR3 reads CASSSTSGYNEQFF. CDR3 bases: TGTGCCAGCAGCTCGACTAGCGGCTACAATGAGCAGTTCTTC.